Shown below are 30 T cell receptor beta chains from a single sample sequenced in a study of blood T cell repertoires in COVID-19. The repertoire was sequenced with immunoSEQ multiplex PCR; TCRdb's copy has only in-frame clones and lacks some. The sample lists roughly 160,000 clones, 70% to 90% occurring once. What was sequenced was peripheral blood. Source of these receptors: a woman of 80 years or more with COVID-19, enrolled during active disease.

The chain recombines TRBV6-2 or TRBV6-3 with TRBJ1-2, with D hard to call. This CDR3 is 13 amino acids long. Germline V gene sequence: CDR1 MNHEY, CDR2 SVGEGT. V was pared by 6 bases and J by 7 bases, with 15 bases between. Here the CDR3 DNA reads TGTGCCAGCAGCCCCGAGATTGGTCTTGGCTACACCTTC. Its translation is CASSPEIGLGYTF.

The J gene is TRBJ1-2, the V gene TRBV12-3 or TRBV12-4; D is unresolved. The CDR3 totals 13 residues. V was shortened by 6 bases and J by 0 bases, with 8 bases between the two germline ends. The CDR3 reads CASSLRPNYGYTF. Written as DNA, the CDR3 is TGTGCCAGCAGCCTCAGGCCTAACTATGGCTACACCTTC.

The chain combines TRBV19 with TRBJ1-5; 7 positions match TRBD1. The CDR3 is 15 residues long. Germline V CDR1 and CDR2: LNHDA, SQIVND (reference sequence). Trimming took 4 bases from V and 6 from J; bases not matched to a gene: 9. The CDR3 region is CASSTAWTGTQPQHF. The CDR3 DNA sequence: TGTGCCAGTAGTACCGCCTGGACAGGCACTCAGCCCCAGCATTTT.

The chain has TRBV2 and TRBJ2-2, with 12 bases identical to TRBD1. The ends lost 4 bases at V and 3 bases at J; junction bases unmatched: 9. Per germline, CDR1 SNHLY and CDR2 FYNNEI. The CDR3 runs 18 residues. This chain's CDR3 is CASSGGQGASRDTGELFF. Here the CDR3 DNA reads TGTGCCAGCAGTGGGGGACAGGGGGCGTCAAGGGACACCGGGGAGCTGTTTTTT.

The chain uses TRBV9 and TRBJ2-1; D might be TRBD1 (5 bases). CDR1 is SGDLS, CDR2 YYNGEE, per germline. Trimming took off 2 bases at V and 1 base at J, with 19 bases between the two ends. The CDR3 extends over 18 amino acids. DNA for the CDR3: TGTGCCAGCAGCGTGAACGTTGGGGCAGATCTTTCCTACAATGAGCAGTTCTTC. Translating gives CASSVNVGADLSYNEQFF.

V usage is TRBV7-3 and J usage is TRBJ2-1, with 9 bases identical to TRBD1. After removal of 2 bases from V and 6 bases from J, the junction contained 5 bases not matched to a gene. The CDR3 is 15 residues long. CDR1 and CDR2 from the germline V gene are SGHTA and FQGTGA. This CDR3 reads CASSLGTGWGNEQFF. CDR3 sequence (DNA): TGTGCCAGCAGCTTAGGGACAGGGTGGGGCAATGAGCAGTTCTTC.

V gene TRBV5-4 combines with J gene TRBJ1-4; 8 nucleotides agree with TRBD1. After removal of 0 bases from V and 7 bases from J, the junction contained 8 bases not matched to a gene. Per the germline V gene, CDR1 is SGHNT and CDR2 is YYREEE (reference sequence). CDR3 size: 16 residues. In DNA, the CDR3 is TGTGCCAGCAGCTTGGACCCTGGGACAGGAGGTGAAAAACTGTTTTTT. Protein: CASSLDPGTGGEKLFF.

This chain uses TRBV12-2 with TRBJ2-3; the D call of TRBD2 is as the table states it, not checked on the DNA. TRBV12-2 is recorded as a pseudogene. This CDR3 region has 15 residues. The CDR3 coding sequence is TGTGCAAGTCGCTGGAGAGCGGGGGCACGAGATACGCAGTATTTT. This gives the protein CASRWRAGARDTQYF.

V usage is TRBV6-1 and J usage is TRBJ1-1; D remains ambiguous. The CDR3 loop spans 16 amino acids. Germline CDR1 and CDR2: MNHNS and SASEGT. The V gene lost 4 bases and the J gene lost 5 bases, with 20 bases spanning the gap. CDR3 coding DNA: TGTGCCAGCAGTGGGACTCCGTCCCGGCGAGGGACTGAAGCTTTCTTT. The encoded protein is CASSGTPSRRGTEAFF.

The rearrangement joins TRBV19 to TRBJ1-5, with 9 bases identical to TRBD1. Germline V gives CDR1 LNHDA, CDR2 SQIVND (reference sequence). This CDR3 spans 18 amino acids. V lost 9 bases, J lost 3 bases, and 18 bases stayed unmatched. CDR3 loop: CARTRATGTGRSNQPQHF. CDR3 DNA sequence: TGTGCCAGGACCAGGGCAACCGGGACAGGGCGTTCCAATCAGCCCCAGCATTTT.

The table lists this clone with a few counts. This chain connects TRBV2 to TRBJ2-7; 8 positions match TRBD2. Unmatched junction bases numbered 5, after V lost 4 bases and J lost 3 bases. The CDR3 is made up of 14 amino acids. The germline V gene encodes CDR1 SNHLY and CDR2 FYNNEI. The CDR3 spells CASSVGGDLYEQYF. CDR3 DNA sequence: TGTGCCAGCAGTGTCGGGGGGGATCTCTACGAGCAGTACTTC.

This clone was counted a few times. J is TRBJ1-1 and V is TRBV29-1; 9 positions match TRBD1. V lost 7 bases and J lost 4; bases outside the gene matches: 10. This CDR3 is 14 amino acids long. Looked up from germline, CDR1 is SQVTM and CDR2 is ANQGSEA. The CDR3 protein is CSASVQGATTEAFF. As DNA, the CDR3 is TGCAGCGCCAGTGTACAGGGGGCGACCACTGAAGCTTTCTTT. Full variable domain (outside the CDR3, taken from reference TRBV29-1 and TRBJ1-1): SAVISQKPSRDICQRGTSLTIQCQVDSQVTMMFWYRQQPGQSLTLIATANQGSEATYESGFVIDKFPISRPNLTFSTLTVSNMSPEDSSIYLCSASVQGATTEAFFGQGTRLTVV.

This clone was seen only once. The CDR3 is CSSWTGSYGYTF. Written as DNA, the CDR3 is TGCAGCTCGTGGACAGGGAGCTATGGCTACACCTTC. The chain combines TRBV29-1 with TRBJ1-2, with TRBD1 matching 8 bases. The junction had 6 bases not matched to a gene; V was cut back by 8 bases and J by 4 bases. Germline-derived CDR1 and CDR2 are SQVTM and ANQGSEA. The CDR3 length is 12 residues. Based on the CDR3 plus reference TRBV29-1 and TRBJ1-2, the full variable domain is SAVISQKPSRDICQRGTSLTIQCQVDSQVTMMFWYRQQPGQSLTLIATANQGSEATYESGFVIDKFPISRPNLTFSTLTVSNMSPEDSSIYLCSSWTGSYGYTFGSGTRLTVV.

The CDR3 loop is CATREGGRATDTQYF. Here the CDR3 DNA reads TGTGCCACTCGCGAGGGCGGGAGAGCAACAGATACGCAGTATTTT. J is TRBJ2-3 and V is TRBV24-1; 7 nucleotides agree with TRBD2. CDR3 length: 15 amino acids. The junction had 12 bases not matched to a gene; V was cut back by 10 bases and J by 3 bases. The germline gives CDR1 KGHDR, CDR2 SFDVKD.

This chain links TRBV27 with TRBJ2-2; a weak D match, TRBD1 (5 bases). The length of the CDR3 is 14 residues. CDR1 and CDR2 (germline): MNHEY, SMNVEV (reference sequence). Trimming removed 6 bases from V and 1 base from J, with 9 bases in between. The CDR3 DNA sequence: TGTGCCAGCAGGGACACCTGGAACACCGGGGAGCTGTTTTTT. This translates into CASRDTWNTGELFF.

This chain connects TRBV5-1 to TRBJ2-4; no firm D call. From germline, CDR1 is SGHRS and CDR2 YFSETQ. The CDR3 totals 13 residues. Trimming took 4 bases from V and 7 from J, leaving 12 bases between them. The CDR3 loop reads CASSISGENIQYF. Here the CDR3 DNA reads TGCGCCAGCAGCATATCTGGAGAGAACATTCAGTACTTC.

The V gene is TRBV12-3 or TRBV12-4, the J gene TRBJ1-4; 9 positions agree with TRBD1. After removal of 5 bases from V and 7 bases from J, the junction contained 2 bases not matched to a gene. The length of the CDR3 is 13 residues. CDR3 amino acids: CASSQQGAEKLFF. In DNA, the CDR3 is TGTGCCAGCAGTCAACAGGGGGCTGAAAAACTGTTTTTT.

The genes are TRBV6-5 and TRBJ2-2, with TRBD2 as a possible D gene (6 bases). The CDR3 totals 13 residues. Trimming cost V 7 bases and J 5 bases, with 11 bases left between them. Germline V gene sequence: CDR1 MNHEY, CDR2 SVGAGI. CDR3 residues: CASITGTTGELFF. The DNA for the CDR3 is TGTGCCAGCATAACCGGGACTACCGGGGAGCTGTTTTTT.

The rearrangement joins TRBV2 to TRBJ2-6, with D possibly being TRBD1 (6 bases). Germline lookup yields CDR1 SNHLY and CDR2 FYNNEI. V lost 7 bases, J lost 1 base, and 8 bases lay in between. The CDR3 length is 14 residues. The CDR3 DNA follows: TGTGCCAGCAAACAGGGATCTGGGGCCAACGTCCTGACTTTC. Its translation is CASKQGSGANVLTF.

The chain combines TRBV28 with TRBJ2-1; 9 bases match TRBD2. The length of the CDR3 is 14 residues. Per germline, CDR1 MDHEN and CDR2 SYDVKM. Trimming took 8 bases from V and 5 from J; bases not matched to a gene: 7. The CDR3 DNA is TGTGCCAGCCACATTAGCGGGAGACACAATGAGCAGTTCTTC. It specifies CASHISGRHNEQFF.

The rearrangement joins TRBV7-9 to TRBJ2-1, with D maybe TRBD2 (5 bases). CDR3 size: 16 residues. V lost 4 bases, J lost 3 bases, and 16 bases lay in between. In germline, CDR1 is SEHNR, CDR2 FQNEAQ (reference sequence). This chain's CDR3 is CASSSRVLDNYNEQFF. The DNA of the CDR3 is TGTGCCAGCAGCTCGCGGGTCTTAGACAACTACAATGAGCAGTTCTTC.

This clone appeared many times. The chain joins TRBV24-1 to TRBJ2-7; perhaps TRBD2 as D (5 bases). This CDR3 is built from 13 residues. V lost 4 bases, J lost 5 bases, and 11 bases lay in between. Germline V gene sequence: CDR1 KGHDR, CDR2 SFDVKD. CDR3: CATSDGGSHEQYF. In DNA, the CDR3 is TGTGCCACCAGTGACGGAGGCAGTCACGAGCAGTACTTC.

This sequence joins TRBV20-1 and TRBJ1-1; a weak D match, TRBD1 (6 bases). The CDR3 loop spans 13 amino acids. Looked up from germline, CDR1 is DFQATT and CDR2 is SNEGSKA (reference sequence). V was trimmed by 3 bases and J by 7 bases, leaving 15 bases between them. Here the CDR3 DNA reads TGCAGTGCTAGTCCCAGGGGATTGGGTGAAGCTTTCTTT. It encodes CSASPRGLGEAFF.

Here the CDR3 reads CASSIKGLEKLFF. CDR3 in DNA: TGTGCCAGCAGCATCAAGGGGCTTGAAAAACTGTTTTTT. The V gene is TRBV7-2, the J gene TRBJ1-4, with D tentatively TRBD1 (5 bases). Germline-derived CDR1 and CDR2 are SGHTA and FQGNSA. CDR3 size: 13 residues. Trimming cost V 5 bases and J 7 bases, with 11 bases left between them.

This chain joins TRBV5-1 and TRBJ2-3; D remains unclear. CDR1 SGHRS and CDR2 YFSETQ come from the germline V gene. CDR3 length equals 14 residues. With 0 bases removed from V and 2 bases from J, the gap between germline ends came to 7 bases. The DNA for the CDR3 is TGCGCCAGCAGCTTGGGCTGGCCCACAGATACGCAGTATTTT. Translated, it gives CASSLGWPTDTQYF.

The genes are TRBV6-5 and TRBJ1-5, with 9 bases aligning to TRBD1. The trim removed 6 bases at V and 1 base at J, leaving 4 bases unmatched. CDR1 MNHEY and CDR2 SVGAGI come from the germline V gene. The CDR3 is 15 residues long. CDR3 amino acids: CASRPTGGSNQPQHF. CDR3 nucleotide sequence: TGTGCCAGCAGACCCACAGGGGGCAGCAATCAGCCCCAGCATTTT.

The chain combines TRBV28 with TRBJ1-3; D gene unclear. V was trimmed by 8 bases and J by 2 bases, leaving 10 bases between them. The CDR3 runs 13 residues. Germline V CDR1 and CDR2: MDHEN, SYDVKM. CDR3 DNA: TGTGCCAGCCTAGGAGCGGCTGGAAACACCATATATTTT. This codes for CASLGAAGNTIYF.

The chain recombines TRBV4-1 with TRBJ1-1; D is ambiguous. Germline loops: CDR1 MGHRA, CDR2 YSYEKL. CDR3 length: 15 residues. The ends were cut back, 1 base at V and 6 bases at J, with 15 bases in the middle. CDR3 sequence reads: CASSQAPGRRAEAFF. Written as DNA, the CDR3 is TGCGCCAGCAGCCAAGCCCCTGGCAGGCGGGCTGAAGCTTTCTTT.

With regard to this clone: Within the sample, other DNA sequences also encode this same CDR3. The rearrangement links TRBV12-3 or TRBV12-4 to TRBJ2-5; no clear D. This CDR3 is built from 12 residues. The V and J ends lost 3 bases and 4 bases respectively, with 6 bases between them. CDR3 sequence (DNA): TGTGCCAGCAGTTTGTCGCGAGAGACCCAGTACTTC. This gives the protein CASSLSRETQYF.

The chain is built from TRBV13 and TRBJ1-3; the D gene is possibly TRBD1 (6 bases). The germline V gene encodes CDR1 PRHDT and CDR2 FYEKMQ (reference sequence). The CDR3 totals 14 residues. Trimming shortened V by 2 bases and J by 4 bases, and 9 bases separated the two germline ends. The CDR3 DNA reads as TGTGCCAGCAGCTTATCCAGGGGCGGAAACACCATATATTTT. Protein: CASSLSRGGNTIYF.